The 17 T cell receptor beta chains listed next were all sequenced from one sample in a study of graft-versus-host responses after intestinal transplantation. Repertoires were generated with immunoSEQ multiplex PCR, while TCRdb's copy carries only in-frame clones and drops some. The table has 85,000 to 90,000 clones, roughly 90% seen once. Their cognate antigens are unknown. The source material was unstimulated CD4+ T cells sorted from spleen or lymph node cells, sampled before intestinal transplant. The receptors were sampled from a human donor who received an intestinal transplant.

V and J are TRBV9 and TRBJ2-1, with 9 bases identical to TRBD1. V lost 3 bases, J lost 4 bases, and 5 bases stayed unmatched. The V gene's germline CDR1 is SGDLS and CDR2 YYNGEE. This CDR3 is built from 15 residues. This CDR3 reads CASSAPGTGYNEQFF. The CDR3 coding sequence is TGTGCCAGCAGCGCCCCCGGGACAGGGTACAATGAGCAGTTCTTC. The variable domain in full, completed from reference TRBV9 and TRBJ2-1, reads DSGVTQTPKHLITATGQRVTLRCSPRSGDLSVYWYQQSLDQGLQFLIQYYNGEERAKGNILERFSAQQFPDLHSELNLSSLELGDSALYFCASSAPGTGYNEQFFGPGTRLTVL.

This chain connects TRBV5-1 to TRBJ1-1, with D unresolved. This CDR3 is 15 amino acids long. Trimming took off 2 bases at V and 1 base at J, with 12 bases between the two ends. Germline-derived CDR1 and CDR2 are SGHRS and YFSETQ. The CDR3 is CASSFSVSGNTEAFF. The CDR3 DNA is TGCGCCAGCAGCTTCTCGGTTTCGGGGAACACTGAAGCTTTCTTT.

This chain connects TRBV19 to TRBJ1-1, with a weak D call TRBD1 (6 bases). This CDR3 contains 16 residues. V dropped 7 bases and J dropped 0 bases, with 18 bases sitting between them. CDR1 and CDR2 (germline): LNHDA, SQIVND (reference sequence). The CDR3 coding sequence is TGTGCCAGTACGGGGGGATGGGGGGCAATGAACACTGAAGCTTTCTTT. This translates into CASTGGWGAMNTEAFF.

This chain joins TRBV7-8 and TRBJ2-3, with D possibly TRBD2 on 6 matching bases. V dropped 2 bases and J dropped 0 bases, with 9 bases sitting between them. This CDR3 contains 15 residues. Germline CDR1 reads SGHVS; CDR2 reads FQNEAQ. The CDR3 sequence: CASSLFRGSTDTQYF. The DNA of the CDR3 is TGTGCCAGCAGCTTATTCCGGGGGAGCACAGATACGCAGTATTTT.

The V call is TRBV2, the J call TRBJ2-1; D ambiguous. The germline CDR1 and CDR2 sequences are SNHLY and FYNNEI. V lost 6 bases, J lost 5 bases, and 14 bases lay in between. The CDR3 contains 14 residues. The chain's CDR3 is CASRSDRHNNEQFF. CDR3 nucleotides: TGTGCCAGCAGATCAGACCGACACAACAATGAGCAGTTCTTC.

This clone was counted once. The V and J genes are TRBV6-5 and TRBJ2-1, with 8 nucleotides matching TRBD1. Looked up from germline, CDR1 is MNHEY and CDR2 is SVGAGI. With 5 bases clipped from V and 8 bases from J, the junction kept 8 bases outside the gene matches. This CDR3 region has 14 residues. As DNA, the CDR3 is TGTGCCAGCAGTCGAAACAGGGGGTTGTATGAGCAGTTCTTC. Translating it yields CASSRNRGLYEQFF.

V usage is TRBV4-1 and J usage is TRBJ1-1; D is unresolved. Trimming removed 3 bases at V and 0 bases at J, with 5 bases between. CDR1 MGHRA and CDR2 YSYEKL come from the germline V gene. The CDR3 has 13 amino acids. The CDR3 spells CASSQGVNTEAFF. The CDR3 DNA follows: TGCGCCAGCAGCCAGGGAGTGAACACTGAAGCTTTCTTT.

The chain couples TRBV5-1 to TRBJ2-5; 8 bases agree with TRBD2. The CDR3 consists of 15 residues. Germline V gene sequence: CDR1 SGHRS, CDR2 YFSETQ. V lost 4 bases to trimming and J lost 5 bases; unmatched junction nucleotides: 10. The CDR3 sequence: CASSGGTSSQETQYF. The DNA of the CDR3 is TGCGCCAGCAGCGGGGGGACTAGTTCTCAGGAGACCCAGTACTTC.

This chain joins TRBV4-1 and TRBJ2-1; D perhaps matches TRBD1 (6 bases). The CDR3 spans 13 residues. Germline CDR1 is MGHRA and CDR2 is YSYEKL. Deletions cut 2 bases from V and 8 bases from J, with 10 bases between. The CDR3 spells CASSQQGSDEQFF. The CDR3 DNA follows: TGCGCCAGCAGCCAACAGGGGTCGGATGAGCAGTTCTTC.

The chain employs TRBV4-1 and TRBJ1-2, with D perhaps TRBD1 (5 bases). The CDR3 covers 17 residues. Germline loops: CDR1 MGHRA, CDR2 YSYEKL. Trimming pared 1 base from V and 1 base from J, leaving 16 bases between. CDR3 in DNA: TGCGCCAGCAGCCAAGCTTTTCCAGGGAATATTAACTATGGCTACACCTTC. Translated: CASSQAFPGNINYGYTF.

V gene TRBV7-2 combines with J gene TRBJ2-5; 11 bases are shared with TRBD1. J was trimmed by 5 bases and V by 5 bases; bases with no gene match: 4. Germline CDR1 is SGHTA and CDR2 is FQGNSA. The CDR3 spans 14 residues. The CDR3 DNA follows: TGTGCCAGCAGCCCGGACAGGGGGCGTGAGACCCAGTACTTC. Protein product: CASSPDRGRETQYF.

Of note for this clone: Other DNA sequences in this specimen translate into the identical CDR3. The V call is TRBV5-1, the J call TRBJ1-2; D call uncertain. Deletions cut 0 bases from V and 3 bases from J, with 9 bases between. The CDR3 runs 14 residues. Per germline, CDR1 SGHRS and CDR2 YFSETQ. Here the CDR3 DNA reads TGCGCCAGCAGCTTGGGCGGGGTGGACTATGGCTACACCTTC. It is translated as CASSLGGVDYGYTF.

The chain carries TRBV5-1 and TRBJ2-7; tentatively, D is TRBD2 (6 bases). Trimming cost V 0 bases and J 0 bases, with 16 bases left between them. The CDR3 is 17 amino acids. Germline lookup yields CDR1 SGHRS and CDR2 YFSETQ. The CDR3 DNA is TGCGCCAGCAGCTTGGCCGGGAGACCCGGGGGCTCCTACGAGCAGTACTTC. Protein: CASSLAGRPGGSYEQYF.

The CDR3 DNA sequence: TGTGCTAGTGGTCTCCGACTAGCGGGCGAGCAGTACTTC. This sequence encodes CASGLRLAGEQYF. The chain links TRBV12-5 to TRBJ2-7, with 10 bases that match TRBD2. The CDR3 totals 13 residues. Trimming at V came to 5 bases and at J to 6 bases, leaving 4 bases not matched to a gene. Looked up from germline, CDR1 is LGHNT and CDR2 is FRNRAP.

This sequence joins TRBV7-2 and TRBJ2-5; the match to TRBD2 covers 16 bases. CDR1 is SGHTA, CDR2 FQGNSA, per germline. V shed 1 base, J shed 5 bases, and the junction held 7 bases outside the gene matches. The CDR3 has 18 residues. CDR3 sequence (DNA): TGTGCCAGCAGCTTAGGGGGACTAGCGGGGGGGTTCGGTGAGACCCAGTACTTC. Translation: CASSLGGLAGGFGETQYF.

The chain employs TRBV5-4 and TRBJ2-5; 11 positions agree with TRBD1. V dropped 4 bases and J dropped 5; count of bases not matched to a gene: 7. From germline, CDR1 is SGHNT and CDR2 YYREEE (reference sequence). The CDR3 loop spans 15 amino acids. CDR3 residues: CASSLKGQGVETQYF. The DNA of the CDR3 is TGTGCCAGCAGCCTAAAGGGACAGGGGGTGGAGACCCAGTACTTC.

This chain links TRBV25-1 with TRBJ1-1; TRBD1 agrees at 9 bases. With 1 base clipped from V and 5 bases from J, the junction kept 8 bases outside the gene matches. The CDR3 contains 16 residues. The germline gives CDR1 MGHDK, CDR2 SYGVNS. The chain's CDR3 is CASSESPPQGATEAFF. As DNA, the CDR3 is TGTGCCAGCAGTGAATCCCCGCCACAGGGGGCAACTGAAGCTTTCTTT.